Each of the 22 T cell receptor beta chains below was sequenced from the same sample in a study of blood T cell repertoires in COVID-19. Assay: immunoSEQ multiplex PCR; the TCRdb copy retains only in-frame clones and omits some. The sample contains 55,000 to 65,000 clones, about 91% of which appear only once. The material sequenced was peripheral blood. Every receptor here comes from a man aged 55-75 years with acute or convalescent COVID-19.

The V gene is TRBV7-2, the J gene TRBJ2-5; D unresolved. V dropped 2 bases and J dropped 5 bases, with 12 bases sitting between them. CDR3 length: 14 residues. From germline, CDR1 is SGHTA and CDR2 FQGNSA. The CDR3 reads CASSLIGSRETQYF. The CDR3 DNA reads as TGTGCCAGCAGCTTAATCGGGTCAAGGGAGACCCAGTACTTC.

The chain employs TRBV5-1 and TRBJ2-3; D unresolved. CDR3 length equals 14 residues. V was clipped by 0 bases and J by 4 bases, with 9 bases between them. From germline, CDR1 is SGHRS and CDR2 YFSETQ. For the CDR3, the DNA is TGCGCCAGCAGCTTGGTCGAGCTTCCAGATACGCAGTATTTT. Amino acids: CASSLVELPDTQYF.

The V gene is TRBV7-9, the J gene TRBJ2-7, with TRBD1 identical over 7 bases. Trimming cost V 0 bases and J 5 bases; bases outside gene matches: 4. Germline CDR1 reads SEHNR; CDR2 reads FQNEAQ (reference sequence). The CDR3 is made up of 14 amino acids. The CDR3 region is CASSLAWTGHEQYF. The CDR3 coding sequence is TGTGCCAGCAGCTTAGCCTGGACAGGACACGAGCAGTACTTC. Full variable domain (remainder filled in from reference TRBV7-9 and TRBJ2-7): DTGVSQNPRHKITKRGQNVTFRCDPISEHNRLYWYRQTLGQGPEFLTYFQNEAQLEKSRLLSDRFSAERPKGSFSTLEIQRTEQGDSAMYLCASSLAWTGHEQYFGPGTRLTVT.

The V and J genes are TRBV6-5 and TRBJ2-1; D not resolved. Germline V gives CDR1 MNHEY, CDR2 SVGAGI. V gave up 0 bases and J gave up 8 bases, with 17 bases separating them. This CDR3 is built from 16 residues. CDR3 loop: CASSYSIISAGDEQFF. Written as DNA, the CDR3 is TGTGCCAGCAGTTACTCGATAATCTCGGCAGGCGATGAGCAGTTCTTC.

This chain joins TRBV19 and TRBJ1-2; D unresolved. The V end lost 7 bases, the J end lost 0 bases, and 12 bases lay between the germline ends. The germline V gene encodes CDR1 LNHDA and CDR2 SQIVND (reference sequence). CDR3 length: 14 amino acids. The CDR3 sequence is CASTIPGTNYGYTF. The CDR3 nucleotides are TGTGCCAGTACCATACCCGGGACTAACTATGGCTACACCTTC.

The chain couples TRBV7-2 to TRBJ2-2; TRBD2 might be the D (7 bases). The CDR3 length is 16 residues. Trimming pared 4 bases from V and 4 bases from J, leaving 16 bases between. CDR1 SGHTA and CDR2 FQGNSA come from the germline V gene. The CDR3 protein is CASSSEGGATTGELFF. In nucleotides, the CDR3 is TGTGCCAGCAGCTCCGAGGGGGGGGCGACCACCGGGGAGCTGTTTTTT.

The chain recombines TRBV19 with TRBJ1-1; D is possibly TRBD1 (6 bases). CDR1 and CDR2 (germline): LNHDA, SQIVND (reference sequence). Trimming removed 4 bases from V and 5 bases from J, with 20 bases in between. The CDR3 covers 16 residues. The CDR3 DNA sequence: TGTGCCAGTAGTAGGCAGGGGCATGGTTCATGGACTGAAGCTTTCTTT. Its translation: CASSRQGHGSWTEAFF. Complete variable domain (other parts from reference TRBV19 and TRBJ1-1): DGGITQSPKYLFRKEGQNVTLSCEQNLNHDAMYWYRQDPGQGLRLIYYSQIVNDFQKGDIAEGYSVSREKKESFPLTVTSAQKNPTAFYLCASSRQGHGSWTEAFFGQGTRLTVV.

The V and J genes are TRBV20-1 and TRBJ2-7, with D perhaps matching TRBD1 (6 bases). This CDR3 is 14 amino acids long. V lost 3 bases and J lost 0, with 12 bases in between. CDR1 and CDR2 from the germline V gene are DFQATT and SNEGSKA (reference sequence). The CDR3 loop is CSASRQGSSYEQYF. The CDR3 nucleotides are TGCAGTGCTAGTAGGCAGGGGAGCTCCTACGAGCAGTACTTC.

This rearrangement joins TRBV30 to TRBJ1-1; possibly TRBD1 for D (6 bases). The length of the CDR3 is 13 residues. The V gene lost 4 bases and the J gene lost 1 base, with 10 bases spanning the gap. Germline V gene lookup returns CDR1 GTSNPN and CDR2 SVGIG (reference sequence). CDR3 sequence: CAWITQGNTEAFF. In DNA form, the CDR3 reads TGTGCCTGGATTACACAGGGGAACACTGAAGCTTTCTTT.

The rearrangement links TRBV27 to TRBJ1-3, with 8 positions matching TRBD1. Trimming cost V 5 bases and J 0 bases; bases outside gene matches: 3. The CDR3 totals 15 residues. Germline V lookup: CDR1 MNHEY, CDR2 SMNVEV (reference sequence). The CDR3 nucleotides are TGTGCCAGCAGTGGACAGGGCATCTCTGGAAACACCATATATTTT. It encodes CASSGQGISGNTIYF.

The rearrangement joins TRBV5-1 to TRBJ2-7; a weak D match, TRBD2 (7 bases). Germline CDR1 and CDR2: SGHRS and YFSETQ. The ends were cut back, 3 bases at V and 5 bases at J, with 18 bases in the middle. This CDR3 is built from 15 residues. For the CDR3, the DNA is TGCGCCAGCAGCTATGCGGGGGCGGTGGGGAACGAGCAGTACTTC. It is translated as CASSYAGAVGNEQYF.

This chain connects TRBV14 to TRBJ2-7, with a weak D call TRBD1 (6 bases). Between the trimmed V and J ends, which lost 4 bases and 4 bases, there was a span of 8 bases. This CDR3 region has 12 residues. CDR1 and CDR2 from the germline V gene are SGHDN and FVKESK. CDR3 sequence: CASSPQGYEQYF. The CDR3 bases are TGTGCCAGCAGCCCACAGGGTTACGAGCAGTACTTC.

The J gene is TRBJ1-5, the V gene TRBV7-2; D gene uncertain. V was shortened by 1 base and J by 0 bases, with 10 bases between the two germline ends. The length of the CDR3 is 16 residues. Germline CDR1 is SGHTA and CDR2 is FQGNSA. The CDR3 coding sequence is TGTGCCAGCAGCTTAGGTCGGGGAGGTAGCAATCAGCCCCAGCATTTT. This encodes CASSLGRGGSNQPQHF.

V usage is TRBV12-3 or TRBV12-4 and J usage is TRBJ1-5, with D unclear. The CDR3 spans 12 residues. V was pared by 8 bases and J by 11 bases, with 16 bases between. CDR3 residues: CASGERVLTQHF. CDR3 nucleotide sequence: TGTGCCAGCGGGGAGAGGGTTCTGACCCAGCATTTT.

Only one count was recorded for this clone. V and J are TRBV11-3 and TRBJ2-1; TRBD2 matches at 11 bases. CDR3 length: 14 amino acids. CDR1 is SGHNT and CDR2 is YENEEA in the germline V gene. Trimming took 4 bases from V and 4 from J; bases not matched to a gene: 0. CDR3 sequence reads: CASSWTSGYNEQFF. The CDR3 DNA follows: TGTGCCAGCAGCTGGACTAGCGGGTACAATGAGCAGTTCTTC.

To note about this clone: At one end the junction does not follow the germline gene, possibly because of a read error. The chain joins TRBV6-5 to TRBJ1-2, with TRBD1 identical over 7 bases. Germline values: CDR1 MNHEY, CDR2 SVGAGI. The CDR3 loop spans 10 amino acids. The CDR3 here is CASRNDREPF. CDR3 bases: TGTGCCAGCAGAAACGACAGGGAGCCCTTC.

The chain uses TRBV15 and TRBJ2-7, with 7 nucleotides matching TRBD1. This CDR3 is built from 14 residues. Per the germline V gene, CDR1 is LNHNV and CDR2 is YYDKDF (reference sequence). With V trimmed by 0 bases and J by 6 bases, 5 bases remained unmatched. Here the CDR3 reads CATSRDRGKGEQYF. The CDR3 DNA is TGTGCCACCAGCAGAGACAGGGGGAAGGGCGAGCAGTACTTC. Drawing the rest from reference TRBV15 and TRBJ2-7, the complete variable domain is DAMVIQNPRYQVTQFGKPVTLSCSQTLNHNVMYWYQQKSSQAPKLLFHYYDKDFNNEADTPDNFQSRRPNTSFCFLDIRSPGLGDTAMYLCATSRDRGKGEQYFGPGTRLTVT.

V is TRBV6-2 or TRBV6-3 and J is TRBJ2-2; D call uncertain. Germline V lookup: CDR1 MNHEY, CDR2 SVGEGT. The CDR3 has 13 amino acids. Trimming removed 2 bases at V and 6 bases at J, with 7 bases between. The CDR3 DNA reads TGTGCCAGCAGTTACGAACGGGCCGGGGAGCTGTTTTTT. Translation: CASSYERAGELFF.

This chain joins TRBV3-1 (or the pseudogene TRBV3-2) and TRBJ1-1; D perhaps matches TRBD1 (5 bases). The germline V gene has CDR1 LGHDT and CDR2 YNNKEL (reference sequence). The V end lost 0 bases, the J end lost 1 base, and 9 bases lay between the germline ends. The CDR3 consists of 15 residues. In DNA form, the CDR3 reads TGTGCCAGCAGCCAAGACGACAGTAAGAACACTGAAGCTTTCTTT. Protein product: CASSQDDSKNTEAFF.

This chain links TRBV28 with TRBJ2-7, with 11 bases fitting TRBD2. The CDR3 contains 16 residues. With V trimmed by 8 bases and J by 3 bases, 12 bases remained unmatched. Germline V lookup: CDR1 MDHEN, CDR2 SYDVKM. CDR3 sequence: CASGPGGTSGFYEQYF. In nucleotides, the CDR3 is TGTGCCAGCGGCCCGGGGGGGACTAGCGGTTTCTACGAGCAGTACTTC.

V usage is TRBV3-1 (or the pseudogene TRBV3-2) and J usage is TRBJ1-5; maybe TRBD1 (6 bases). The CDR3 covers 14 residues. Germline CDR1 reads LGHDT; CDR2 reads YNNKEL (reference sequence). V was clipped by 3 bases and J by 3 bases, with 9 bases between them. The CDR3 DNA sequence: TGTGCCAGCAGCCAGTACAGGGACAATCAGCCCCAGCATTTT. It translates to CASSQYRDNQPQHF.

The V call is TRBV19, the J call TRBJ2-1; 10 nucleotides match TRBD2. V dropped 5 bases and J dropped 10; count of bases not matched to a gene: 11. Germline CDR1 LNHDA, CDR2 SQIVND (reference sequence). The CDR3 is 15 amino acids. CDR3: CASSPAGGPLGEQFF. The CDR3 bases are TGTGCCAGTAGTCCAGCGGGAGGGCCGCTAGGAGAGCAGTTCTTC. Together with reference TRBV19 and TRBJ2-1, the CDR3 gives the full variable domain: DGGITQSPKYLFRKEGQNVTLSCEQNLNHDAMYWYRQDPGQGLRLIYYSQIVNDFQKGDIAEGYSVSREKKESFPLTVTSAQKNPTAFYLCASSPAGGPLGEQFFGPGTRLTVL.